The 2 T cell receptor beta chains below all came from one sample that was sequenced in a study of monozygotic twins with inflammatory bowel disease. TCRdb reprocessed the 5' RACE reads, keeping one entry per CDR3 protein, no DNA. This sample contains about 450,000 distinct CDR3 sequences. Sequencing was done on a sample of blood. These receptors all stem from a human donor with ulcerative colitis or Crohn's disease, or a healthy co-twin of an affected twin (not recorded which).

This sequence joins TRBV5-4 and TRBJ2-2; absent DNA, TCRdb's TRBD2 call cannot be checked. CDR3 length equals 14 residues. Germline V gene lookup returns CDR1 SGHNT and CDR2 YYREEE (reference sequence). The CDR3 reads CASSTGLDSGELFF.

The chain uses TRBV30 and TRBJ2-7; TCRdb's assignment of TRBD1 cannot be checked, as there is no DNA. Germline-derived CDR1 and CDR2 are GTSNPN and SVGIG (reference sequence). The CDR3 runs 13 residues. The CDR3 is CAGSEGVAYEQYF.